This entry describes one T cell receptor beta chain. Assay: immunoSEQ multiplex PCR; the TCRdb copy retains only in-frame clones and omits some. The repertoire consists of fewer than 100,000 clones, with about nine tenths occurring once and the leading ten covering approximately 0.74%. This record belongs to a study of blood T cell repertoires in COVID-19. Study-wide context: COVID-19 samples collected from the United States, Italy and Spain covered acute and convalescent phases. Nucleic acid was either cDNA or gDNA, and it came from T cells, B-cell-depleted T cells, or PBMCs.

The CDR3 has 14 residues. V gave up 7 bases and J gave up 5 bases; unmatched junction bases: 10. Germline V gene data show CDR1 as SQVTM and CDR2 as ANQGSEA. The TCR was taken from a woman over 75 with acute or convalescent COVID-19. The sequencing input was peripheral blood. The chain recombines TRBV29-1 with TRBJ2-3; 9 bases agree with TRBD1. CDR3 protein: CSAPDRGRGDTQYF. The DNA for the CDR3 is TGCAGCGCCCCGGACAGGGGACGGGGAGATACGCAGTATTTT.